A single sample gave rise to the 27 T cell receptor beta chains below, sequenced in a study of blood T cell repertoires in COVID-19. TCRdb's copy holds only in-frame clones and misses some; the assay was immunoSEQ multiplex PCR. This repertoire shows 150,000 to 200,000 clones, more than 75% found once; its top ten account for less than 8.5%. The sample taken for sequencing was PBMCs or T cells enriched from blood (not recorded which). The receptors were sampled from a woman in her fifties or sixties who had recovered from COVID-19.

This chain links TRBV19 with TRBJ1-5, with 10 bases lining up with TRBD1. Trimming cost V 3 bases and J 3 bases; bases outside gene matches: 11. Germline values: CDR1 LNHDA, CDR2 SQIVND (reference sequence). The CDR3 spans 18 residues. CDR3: CASSILGTGVVNNQPQHF. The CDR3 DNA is TGTGCCAGTAGTATCCTCGGGACAGGGGTGGTTAACAATCAGCCCCAGCATTTT. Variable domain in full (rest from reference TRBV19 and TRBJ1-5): DGGITQSPKYLFRKEGQNVTLSCEQNLNHDAMYWYRQDPGQGLRLIYYSQIVNDFQKGDIAEGYSVSREKKESFPLTVTSAQKNPTAFYLCASSILGTGVVNNQPQHFGDGTRLSIL.

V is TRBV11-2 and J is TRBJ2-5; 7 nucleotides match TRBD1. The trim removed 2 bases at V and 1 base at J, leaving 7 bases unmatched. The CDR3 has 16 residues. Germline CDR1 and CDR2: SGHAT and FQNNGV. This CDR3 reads CASSLRRQGAQETQYF. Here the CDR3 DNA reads TGTGCCAGCAGCTTAAGAAGACAGGGAGCCCAAGAGACCCAGTACTTC.

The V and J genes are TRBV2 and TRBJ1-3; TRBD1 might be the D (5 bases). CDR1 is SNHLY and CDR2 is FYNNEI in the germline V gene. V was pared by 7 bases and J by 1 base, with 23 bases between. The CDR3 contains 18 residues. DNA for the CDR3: TGTGCCAGCAACCCTTTTACGAGGACACCGCTATCTGGAAACACCATATATTTT. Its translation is CASNPFTRTPLSGNTIYF.

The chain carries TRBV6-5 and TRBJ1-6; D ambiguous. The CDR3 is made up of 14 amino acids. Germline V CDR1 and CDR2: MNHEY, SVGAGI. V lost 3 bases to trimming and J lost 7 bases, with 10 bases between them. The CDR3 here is CASSYTGVNSPLHF. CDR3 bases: TGTGCCAGCAGTTATACGGGAGTCAATTCACCCCTCCACTTT.

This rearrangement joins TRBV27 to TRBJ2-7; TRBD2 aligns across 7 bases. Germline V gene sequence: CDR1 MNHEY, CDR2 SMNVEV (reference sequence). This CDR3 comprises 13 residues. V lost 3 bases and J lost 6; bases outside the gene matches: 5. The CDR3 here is CASSFRTSSEQYF. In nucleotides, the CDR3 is TGTGCCAGCAGTTTCAGGACTAGTAGCGAGCAGTACTTC.

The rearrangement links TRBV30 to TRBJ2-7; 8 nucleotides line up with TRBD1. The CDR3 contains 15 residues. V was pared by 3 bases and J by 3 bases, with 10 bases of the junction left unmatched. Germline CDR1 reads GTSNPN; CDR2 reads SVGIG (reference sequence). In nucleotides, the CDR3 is TGTGCCTGGAGGCTCCGGACAGGGCGAGGCTACGAGCAGTACTTC. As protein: CAWRLRTGRGYEQYF.

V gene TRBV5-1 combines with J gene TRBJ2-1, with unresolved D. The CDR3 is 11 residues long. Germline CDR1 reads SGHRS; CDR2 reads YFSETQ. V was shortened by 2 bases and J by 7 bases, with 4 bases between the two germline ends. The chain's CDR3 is CASSFLNEQFF. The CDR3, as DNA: TGCGCCAGCAGCTTTCTAAATGAGCAGTTCTTC.

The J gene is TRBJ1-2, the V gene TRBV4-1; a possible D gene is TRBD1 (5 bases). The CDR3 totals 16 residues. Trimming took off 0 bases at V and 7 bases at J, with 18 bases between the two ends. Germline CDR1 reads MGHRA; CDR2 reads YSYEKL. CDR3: CASSQDSAGGLAGYTF. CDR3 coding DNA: TGCGCCAGCAGCCAAGATTCTGCCGGGGGTTTGGCTGGCTACACCTTC.

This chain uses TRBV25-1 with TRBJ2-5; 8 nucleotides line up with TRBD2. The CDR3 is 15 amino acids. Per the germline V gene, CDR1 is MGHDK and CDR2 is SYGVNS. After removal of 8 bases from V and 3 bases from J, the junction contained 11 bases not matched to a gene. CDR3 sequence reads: CASSSTSGLKETQYF. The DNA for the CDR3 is TGTGCCAGCTCCTCAACTAGCGGTCTAAAAGAGACCCAGTACTTC.

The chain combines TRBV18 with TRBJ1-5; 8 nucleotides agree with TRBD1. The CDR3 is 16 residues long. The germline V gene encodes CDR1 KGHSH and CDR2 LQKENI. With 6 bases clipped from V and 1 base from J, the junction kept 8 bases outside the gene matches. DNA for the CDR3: TGTGCCAGCTCCCGAACAGGGGGTGAGAGCAATCAGCCCCAGCATTTT. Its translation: CASSRTGGESNQPQHF.

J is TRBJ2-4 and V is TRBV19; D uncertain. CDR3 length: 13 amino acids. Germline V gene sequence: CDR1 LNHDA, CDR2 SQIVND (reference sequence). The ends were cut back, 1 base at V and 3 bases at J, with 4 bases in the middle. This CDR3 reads CASSIGSKNIQYF. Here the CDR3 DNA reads TGTGCCAGTAGTATAGGCAGCAAAAACATTCAGTACTTC.

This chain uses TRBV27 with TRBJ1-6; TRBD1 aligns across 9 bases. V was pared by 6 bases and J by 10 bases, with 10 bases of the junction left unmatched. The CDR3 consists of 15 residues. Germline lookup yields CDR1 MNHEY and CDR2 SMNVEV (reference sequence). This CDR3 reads CASRTPGQGRSPLHF. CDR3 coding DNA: TGTGCCAGCAGGACGCCGGGACAGGGTAGATCACCCCTCCACTTT.

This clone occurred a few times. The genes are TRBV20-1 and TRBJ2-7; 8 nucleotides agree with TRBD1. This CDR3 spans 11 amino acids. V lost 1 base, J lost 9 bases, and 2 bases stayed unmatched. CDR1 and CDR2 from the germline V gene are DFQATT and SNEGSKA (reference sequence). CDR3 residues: CSARGQGRQYF. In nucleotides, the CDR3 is TGCAGTGCTAGAGGACAGGGGAGGCAGTACTTC.

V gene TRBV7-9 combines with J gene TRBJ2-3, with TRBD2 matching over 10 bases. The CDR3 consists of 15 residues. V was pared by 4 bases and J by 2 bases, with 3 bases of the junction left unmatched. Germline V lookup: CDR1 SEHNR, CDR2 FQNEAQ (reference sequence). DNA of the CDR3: TGTGCCAGCAGCTCCCTAGCGGGGGACACAGATACGCAGTATTTT. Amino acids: CASSSLAGDTDTQYF. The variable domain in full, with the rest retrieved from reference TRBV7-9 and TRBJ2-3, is DTGVSQNPRHKITKRGQNVTFRCDPISEHNRLYWYRQTLGQGPEFLTYFQNEAQLEKSRLLSDRFSAERPKGSFSTLEIQRTEQGDSAMYLCASSSLAGDTDTQYFGPGTRLTVL.

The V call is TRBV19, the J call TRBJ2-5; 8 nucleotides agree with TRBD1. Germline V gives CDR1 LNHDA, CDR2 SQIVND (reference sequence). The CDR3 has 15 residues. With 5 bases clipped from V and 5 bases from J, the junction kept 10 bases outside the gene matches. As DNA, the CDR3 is TGTGCCAGTAGTGGCAGGACAGGGAATAGGGAGACCCAGTACTTC. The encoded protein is CASSGRTGNRETQYF.

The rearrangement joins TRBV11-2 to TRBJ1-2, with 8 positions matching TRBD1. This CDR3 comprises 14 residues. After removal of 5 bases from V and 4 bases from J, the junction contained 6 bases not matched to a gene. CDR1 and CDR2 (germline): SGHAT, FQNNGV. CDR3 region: CASSLDRGAYGYTF. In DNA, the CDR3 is TGTGCCAGCAGCCTCGACAGGGGCGCCTATGGCTACACCTTC.

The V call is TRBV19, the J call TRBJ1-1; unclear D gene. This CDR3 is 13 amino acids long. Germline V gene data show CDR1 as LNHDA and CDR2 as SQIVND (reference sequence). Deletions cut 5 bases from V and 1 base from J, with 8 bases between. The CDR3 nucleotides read TGTGCCAGTAGTGACCGACAGAACACTGAAGCTTTCTTT. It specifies CASSDRQNTEAFF.

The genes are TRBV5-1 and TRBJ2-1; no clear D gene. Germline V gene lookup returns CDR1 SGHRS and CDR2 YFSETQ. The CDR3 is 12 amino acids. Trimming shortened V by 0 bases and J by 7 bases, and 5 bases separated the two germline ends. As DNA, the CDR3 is TGCGCCAGCAGCTTGGCGCGGAATGAGCAGTTCTTC. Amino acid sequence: CASSLARNEQFF.

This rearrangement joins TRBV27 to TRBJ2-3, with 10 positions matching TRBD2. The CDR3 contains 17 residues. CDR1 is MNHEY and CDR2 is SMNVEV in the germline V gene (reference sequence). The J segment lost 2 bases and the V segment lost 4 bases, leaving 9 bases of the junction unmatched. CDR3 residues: CASSSPSLAGATDTQYF. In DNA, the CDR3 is TGTGCCAGCAGTTCTCCGTCGCTAGCGGGGGCCACAGATACGCAGTATTTT.

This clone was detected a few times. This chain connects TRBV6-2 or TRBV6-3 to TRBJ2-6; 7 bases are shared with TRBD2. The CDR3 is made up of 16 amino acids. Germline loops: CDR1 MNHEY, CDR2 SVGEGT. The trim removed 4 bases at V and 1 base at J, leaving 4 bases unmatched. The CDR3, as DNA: TGTGCCAGCAGTTCCCGGGAGGAGTCTGGGGCCAACGTCCTGACTTTC. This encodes CASSSREESGANVLTF.

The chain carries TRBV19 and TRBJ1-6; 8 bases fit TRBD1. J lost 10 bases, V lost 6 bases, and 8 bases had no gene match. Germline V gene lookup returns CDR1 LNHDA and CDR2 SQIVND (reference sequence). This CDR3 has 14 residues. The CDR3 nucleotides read TGTGCCAGTAGAACTACAGGGGGTAGCTCACCCCTCCACTTT. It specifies CASRTTGGSSPLHF. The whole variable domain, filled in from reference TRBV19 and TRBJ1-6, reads DGGITQSPKYLFRKEGQNVTLSCEQNLNHDAMYWYRQDPGQGLRLIYYSQIVNDFQKGDIAEGYSVSREKKESFPLTVTSAQKNPTAFYLCASRTTGGSSPLHFGNGTRLTVT.

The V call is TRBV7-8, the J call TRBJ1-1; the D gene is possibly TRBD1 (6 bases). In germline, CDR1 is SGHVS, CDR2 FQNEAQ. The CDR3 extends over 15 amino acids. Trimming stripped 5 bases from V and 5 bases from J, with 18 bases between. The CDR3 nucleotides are TGTGCCAGCAGCCCTAAGCGGGGTGACAGGACTGAAGCTTTCTTT. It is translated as CASSPKRGDRTEAFF.

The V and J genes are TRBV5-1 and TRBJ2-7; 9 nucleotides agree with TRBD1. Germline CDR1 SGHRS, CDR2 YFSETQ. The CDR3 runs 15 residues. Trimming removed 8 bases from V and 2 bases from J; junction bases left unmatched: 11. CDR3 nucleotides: TGCGCCAGTGCAGTCCCGGGACAGGGTACCTACGAGCAGTACTTC. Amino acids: CASAVPGQGTYEQYF.

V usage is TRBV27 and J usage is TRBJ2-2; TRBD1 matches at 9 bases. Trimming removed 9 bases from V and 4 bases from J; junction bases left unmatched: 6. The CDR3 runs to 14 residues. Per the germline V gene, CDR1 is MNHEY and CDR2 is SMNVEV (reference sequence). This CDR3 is CASKGTGITGELFF. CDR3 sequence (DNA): TGTGCCAGTAAGGGGACAGGGATCACCGGGGAGCTGTTTTTT.

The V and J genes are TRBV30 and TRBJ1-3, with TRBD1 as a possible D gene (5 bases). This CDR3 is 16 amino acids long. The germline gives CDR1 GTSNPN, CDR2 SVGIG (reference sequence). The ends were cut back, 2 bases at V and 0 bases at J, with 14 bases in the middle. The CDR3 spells CAWSFSDRRSGNTIYF. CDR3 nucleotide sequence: TGTGCCTGGAGTTTTTCTGACAGACGCTCTGGAAACACCATATATTTT.

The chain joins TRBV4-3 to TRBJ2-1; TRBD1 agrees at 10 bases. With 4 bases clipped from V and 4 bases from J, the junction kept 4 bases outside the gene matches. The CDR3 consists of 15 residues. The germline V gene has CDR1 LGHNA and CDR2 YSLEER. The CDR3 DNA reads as TGCGCCAGCAGCCCCCGGGACAGGGGATACAATGAGCAGTTCTTC. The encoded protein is CASSPRDRGYNEQFF.

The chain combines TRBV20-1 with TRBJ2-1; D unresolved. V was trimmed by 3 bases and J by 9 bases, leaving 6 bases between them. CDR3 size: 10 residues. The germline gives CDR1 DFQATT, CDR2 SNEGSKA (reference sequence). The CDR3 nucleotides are TGCAGTGCTAGGTTCCTTGAGCAGTTCTTC. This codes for CSARFLEQFF.